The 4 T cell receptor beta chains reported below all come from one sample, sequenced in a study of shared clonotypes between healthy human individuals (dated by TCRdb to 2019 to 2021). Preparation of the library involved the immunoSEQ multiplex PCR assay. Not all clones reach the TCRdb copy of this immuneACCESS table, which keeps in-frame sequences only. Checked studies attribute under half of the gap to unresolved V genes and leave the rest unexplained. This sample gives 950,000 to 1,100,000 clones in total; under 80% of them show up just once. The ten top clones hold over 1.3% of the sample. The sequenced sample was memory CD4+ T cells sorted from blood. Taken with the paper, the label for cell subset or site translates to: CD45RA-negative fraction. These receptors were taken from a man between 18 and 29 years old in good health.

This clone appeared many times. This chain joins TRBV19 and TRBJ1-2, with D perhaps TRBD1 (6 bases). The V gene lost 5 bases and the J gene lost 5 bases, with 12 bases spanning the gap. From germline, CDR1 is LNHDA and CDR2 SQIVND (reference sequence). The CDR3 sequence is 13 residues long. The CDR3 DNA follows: TGTGCCAGTAGTGACGGGGGGCCTTATGGCTACACCTTC. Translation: CASSDGGPYGYTF.

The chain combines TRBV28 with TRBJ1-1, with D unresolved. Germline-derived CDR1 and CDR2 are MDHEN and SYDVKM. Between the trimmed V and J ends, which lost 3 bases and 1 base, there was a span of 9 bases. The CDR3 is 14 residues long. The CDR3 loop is CASSFPTWNTEAFF. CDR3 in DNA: TGTGCCAGCAGTTTTCCTACGTGGAACACTGAAGCTTTCTTT.

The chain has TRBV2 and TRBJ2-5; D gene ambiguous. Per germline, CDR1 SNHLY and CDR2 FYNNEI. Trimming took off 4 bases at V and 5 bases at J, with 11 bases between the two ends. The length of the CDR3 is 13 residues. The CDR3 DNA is TGTGCCAGCAGTGGCCTGGCCCCTGAGACCCAGTACTTC. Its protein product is CASSGLAPETQYF.

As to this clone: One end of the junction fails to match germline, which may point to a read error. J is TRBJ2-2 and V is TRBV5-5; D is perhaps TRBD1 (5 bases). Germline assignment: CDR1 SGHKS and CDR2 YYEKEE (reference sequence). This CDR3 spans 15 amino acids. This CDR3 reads CASSLEPGKTGELFF. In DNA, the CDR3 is TGTGCCAGCAGTTTGGAGCCAGGGAAGACCGGGGAGCTGTTTTTT.